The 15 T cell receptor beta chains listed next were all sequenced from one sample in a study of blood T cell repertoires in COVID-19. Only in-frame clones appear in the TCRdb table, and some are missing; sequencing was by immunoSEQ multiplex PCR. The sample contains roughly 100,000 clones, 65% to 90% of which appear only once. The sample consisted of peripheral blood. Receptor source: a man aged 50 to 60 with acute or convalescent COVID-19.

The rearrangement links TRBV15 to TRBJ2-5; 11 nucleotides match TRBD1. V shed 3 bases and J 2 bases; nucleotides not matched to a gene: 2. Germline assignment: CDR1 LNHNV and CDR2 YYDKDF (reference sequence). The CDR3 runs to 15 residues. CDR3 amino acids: CATSRGDRGQETQYF. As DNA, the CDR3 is TGTGCCACCAGCAGGGGGGACAGGGGGCAAGAGACCCAGTACTTC.

CDR3: CASSLRGFSTDTQYF. The CDR3 nucleotides are TGCGCCAGCAGCTTGCGGGGTTTCAGCACAGATACGCAGTATTTT. V is TRBV5-1 and J is TRBJ2-3; TRBD2 might be the D (5 bases). This CDR3 spans 15 amino acids. CDR1 is SGHRS, CDR2 YFSETQ, per germline. Trimming stripped 1 base from V and 0 bases from J, with 9 bases between. Supplemented by reference TRBV5-1 and TRBJ2-3, the full variable domain reads KAGVTQTPRYLIKTRGQQVTLSCSPISGHRSVSWYQQTPGQGLQFLFEYFSETQRNKGNFPGRFSGRQFSNSRSEMNVSTLELGDSALYLCASSLRGFSTDTQYFGPGTRLTVL.

For the CDR3, the DNA is TGTGCCAGCAGCGATGACACCGCAACTAATGAAAAACTGTTTTTT. Residues: CASSDDTATNEKLFF. The V call is TRBV9, the J call TRBJ1-4; D is undetermined. The CDR3 contains 15 residues. The V gene lost 3 bases and the J gene lost 0 bases, with 9 bases spanning the gap. Germline V gene sequence: CDR1 SGDLS, CDR2 YYNGEE.

This CDR3 reads CSVEDSSMELFF. For the CDR3, the DNA is TGCAGCGTTGAAGATTCGTCTATGGAGCTGTTTTTT. This chain joins TRBV29-1 and TRBJ2-2; D not resolved. The CDR3 consists of 12 residues. Trimming took off 0 bases at V and 10 bases at J, with 9 bases between the two ends. CDR1 SQVTM and CDR2 ANQGSEA come from the germline V gene.

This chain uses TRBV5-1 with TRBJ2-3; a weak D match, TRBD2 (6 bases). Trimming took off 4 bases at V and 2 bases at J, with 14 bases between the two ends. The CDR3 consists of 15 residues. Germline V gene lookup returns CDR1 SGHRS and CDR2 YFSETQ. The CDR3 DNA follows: TGCGCCAGCAGCCCAATCGGGGGTTACACAGATACGCAGTATTTT. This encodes CASSPIGGYTDTQYF.

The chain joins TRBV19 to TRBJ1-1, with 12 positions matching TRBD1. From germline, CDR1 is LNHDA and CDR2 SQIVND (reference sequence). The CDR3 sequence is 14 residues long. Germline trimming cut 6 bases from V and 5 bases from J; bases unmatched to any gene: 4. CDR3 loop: CASRGQGAMTEAFF. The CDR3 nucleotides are TGTGCCAGTAGGGGACAGGGGGCTATGACTGAAGCTTTCTTT.

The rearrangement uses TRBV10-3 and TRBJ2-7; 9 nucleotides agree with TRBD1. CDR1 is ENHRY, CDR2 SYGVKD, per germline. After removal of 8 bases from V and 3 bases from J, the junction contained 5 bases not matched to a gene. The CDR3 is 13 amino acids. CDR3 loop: CAIAGTGFYEQYF. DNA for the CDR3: TGTGCCATCGCCGGGACAGGGTTCTACGAGCAGTACTTC.

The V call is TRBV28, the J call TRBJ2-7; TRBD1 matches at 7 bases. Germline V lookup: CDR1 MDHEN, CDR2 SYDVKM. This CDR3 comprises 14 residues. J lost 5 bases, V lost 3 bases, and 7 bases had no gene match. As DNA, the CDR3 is TGTGCCAGCAGTTTGACGACAGGGCGGCACGAGCAGTACTTC. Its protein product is CASSLTTGRHEQYF.

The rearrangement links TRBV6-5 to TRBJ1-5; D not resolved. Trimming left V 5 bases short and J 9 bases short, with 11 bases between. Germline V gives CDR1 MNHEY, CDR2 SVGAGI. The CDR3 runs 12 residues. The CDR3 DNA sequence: TGTGCCAGCAGTCCGGTGCGTGGGCCCCAGCATTTT. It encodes CASSPVRGPQHF.

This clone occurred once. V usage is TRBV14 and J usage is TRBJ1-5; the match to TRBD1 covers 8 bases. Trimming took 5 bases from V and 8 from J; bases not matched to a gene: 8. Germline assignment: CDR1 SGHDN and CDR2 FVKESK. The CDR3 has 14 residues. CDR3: CASSATGGREPQHF. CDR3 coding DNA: TGTGCCAGCAGCGCTACAGGGGGGAGAGAGCCCCAGCATTTT.

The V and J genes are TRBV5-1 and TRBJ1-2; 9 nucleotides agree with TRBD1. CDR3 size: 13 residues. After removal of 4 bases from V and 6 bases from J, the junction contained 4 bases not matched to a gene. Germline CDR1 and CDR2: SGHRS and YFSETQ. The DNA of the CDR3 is TGCGCCAGCAGCCTAGGACAGGGGAATGGCTACACCTTC. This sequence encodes CASSLGQGNGYTF.

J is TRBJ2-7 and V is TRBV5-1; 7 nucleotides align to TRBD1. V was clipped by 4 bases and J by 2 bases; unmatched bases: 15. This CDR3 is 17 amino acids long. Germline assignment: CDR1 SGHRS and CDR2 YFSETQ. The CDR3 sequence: CASSKTFNRDSPYEQYF. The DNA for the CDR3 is TGCGCCAGCAGCAAGACCTTCAACCGGGACAGCCCCTACGAGCAGTACTTC.

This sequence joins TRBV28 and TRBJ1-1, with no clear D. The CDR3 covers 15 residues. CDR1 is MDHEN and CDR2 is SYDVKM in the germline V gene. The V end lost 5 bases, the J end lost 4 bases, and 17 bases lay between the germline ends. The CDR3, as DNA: TGTGCCAGCAGTCCACCCGGGAATTGGGGCACTGAAGCTTTCTTT. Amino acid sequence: CASSPPGNWGTEAFF.

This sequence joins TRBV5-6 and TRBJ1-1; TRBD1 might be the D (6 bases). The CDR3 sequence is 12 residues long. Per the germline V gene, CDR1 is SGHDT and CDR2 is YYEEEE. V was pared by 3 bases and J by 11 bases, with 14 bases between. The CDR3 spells CASSSEGVVAFF. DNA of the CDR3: TGTGCCAGCAGCTCCGAGGGGGTCGTTGCTTTCTTT. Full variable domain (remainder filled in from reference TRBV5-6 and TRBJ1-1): DAGVTQSPTHLIKTRGQQVTLRCSPKSGHDTVSWYQQALGQGPQFIFQYYEEEERQRGNFPDRFSGHQFPNYSSELNVNALLLGDSALYLCASSSEGVVAFFGQGTRLTVV.

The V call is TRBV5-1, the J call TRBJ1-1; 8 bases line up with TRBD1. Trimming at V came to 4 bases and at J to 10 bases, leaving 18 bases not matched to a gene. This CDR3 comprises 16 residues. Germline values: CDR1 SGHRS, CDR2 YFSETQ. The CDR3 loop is CASSRDRTLFAVGAFF. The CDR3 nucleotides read TGCGCCAGCAGCCGGGACAGGACACTCTTCGCGGTGGGAGCTTTCTTT.